A selection of T cell receptor beta chains follows, all from one sample in a study of cytomegalovirus exposure and HLA in healthy donors. This table comes from immunoSEQ multiplex PCR, and its TCRdb copy is limited to in-frame clones, with some not included. In the table there are about 96,000 clones, roughly three fifths of which are singletons. Sequencing used PBMCs. The receptors were sampled from a man in his 60s in good health and CMV-seronegative. Both conserved end residues are part of each CDR3. A D gene is named only where the DNA matches it firmly. Size is stated for part of the rows, as once, few or many counts, or as a class when the clone is expanded.

d_call	clone_size	j_call	v_call	cdr3_length	cdr3_nt	cdr3_aa
TRBD1	once	TRBJ2-2	TRBV10-3	15	TGTGCCATCAGTGATGGACATGGACAGGACGGGGAGCTGTTTTTT	CAISDGHGQDGELFF
-	-	TRBJ2-1	TRBV7-3	13	TGTGCCAGCAGCTTATGGGCAGGGAATGAGCAGTTCTTC	CASSLWAGNEQFF
-	-	TRBJ1-1	TRBV7-6	13	TGTGCCAGCAGCTCCCACGGGGAAACTGAAGCTTTCTTT	CASSSHGETEAFF
-	once	TRBJ1-2	TRBV27	14	TGTGCCAGCACCCCGACGAGAGGTAACTATGGCTACACCTTC	CASTPTRGNYGYTF
-	-	TRBJ2-1	TRBV6-1	15	TGTGCCAGCAGACCCACGACAGTGATACACAATGAGCAGTTCTTC	CASRPTTVIHNEQFF
TRBD1	-	TRBJ2-3	TRBV5-1	17	TGCGCCAGCAGCACCGGTGGGGGACAGGGCGCCACAGATACGCAGTATTTT	CASSTGGGQGATDTQYF
-	-	TRBJ1-5	TRBV5-5	13	TGTGCCAGCAGCTTGTGGGGGGATCAGCCCCAGCATTTT	CASSLWGDQPQHF
TRBD1	many	TRBJ1-5	TRBV19	19	TGTGCCAGTAGTACACGGGACAGTTGGGACGGAGCTAGCAATCAGCCCCAGCATTTT	CASSTRDSWDGASNQPQHF
TRBD1	once	TRBJ2-1	TRBV27	15	TGTGCCAGCACCCGGACAGGGGTTCATGTTAATGAGCAGTTCTTC	CASTRTGVHVNEQFF
-	-	TRBJ1-3	TRBV5-1	14	TGCGCCAGCAGCTTGAGAGCGGACGGAAACACCATATATTTT	CASSLRADGNTIYF
-	-	TRBJ2-7	TRBV21-1	15	TGTGCCAGCAGCAAAGGGCAGCGGGAGAGGAACGAGCAGTACTTC	CASSKGQRERNEQYF
TRBD2	-	TRBJ2-1	TRBV4-1	18	TGCGCCAGCAGCTTAGCCCTAGCGGGACTCGCCTCCTACAATGAGCAGTTCTTC	CASSLALAGLASYNEQFF
TRBD2	-	TRBJ2-1	TRBV19	18	TGTGCCAGTAGTATGACCTCGATGGGACTAGCGGGAGCGGGTGAGCAGTTCTTC	CASSMTSMGLAGAGEQFF
TRBD1	-	TRBJ1-5	TRBV10-3	17	TGTGCCATCAGTGAGTCAGCTCAGGGGGCAAGGCGCCAGCCCCAGCATTTT	CAISESAQGARRQPQHF
TRBD1	few	TRBJ2-5	TRBV7-3	16	TGTGCCAGCAGCTCGAAGGACAGGGTGGGCCAAGAGACCCAGTACTTC	CASSSKDRVGQETQYF
TRBD1	-	TRBJ1-2	TRBV2	14	TGTGCCAGCAGTGCCCTGGGACAGAACTATGGCTACACCTTC	CASSALGQNYGYTF
TRBD2	-	TRBJ2-5	TRBV7-8	17	TGTGCCAGCAGCTCGGGACTAAAGCTTACTTTTTTAGAGACCCAGTACTTC	CASSSGLKLTFLETQYF
-	-	TRBJ1-2	TRBV5-6	14	TGTGCCAGCAGCCAGGGACTTTCTAACTATGGCTACACCTTC	CASSQGLSNYGYTF
-	-	TRBJ2-5	TRBV2	15	TGTGCCAGCAGTGCCTTCCCAGGGGCCGCGGAGACCCAGTACTTC	CASSAFPGAAETQYF
-	-	TRBJ2-3	TRBV14	14	TGTGCCAGCAGCCCCCGGGACTTCACAGATACGCAGTATTTT	CASSPRDFTDTQYF
-	few	TRBJ2-3	TRBV13	16	TGTGCCAGCAGCTTGGCGACAGTAGCTAGCACAGATACGCAGTATTTT	CASSLATVASTDTQYF
-	-	TRBJ2-4	TRBV10-3	17	TGTGCCATCAGTGAGCCTACAGGGGGGGTTGACAAAAACATTCAGTACTTC	CAISEPTGGVDKNIQYF
TRBD2	-	TRBJ2-3	TRBV5-4	16	TGTGCCAGCAGCTCCTCGGGGGGGGCAGGTGGAGATACGCAGTATTTT	CASSSSGGAGGDTQYF
TRBD2	few	TRBJ2-7	TRBV5-1	18	TGCGCCAGCAGCTTGCGGACTAGTTATCAAGGGACGTCCTACGAGCAGTACTTC	CASSLRTSYQGTSYEQYF
TRBD1	-	TRBJ1-3	TRBV30	15	TGTGCCTGGAGTGTAGGGGGCGGCGGAGGAAACACCATATATTTT	CAWSVGGGGGNTIYF
-	few	TRBJ1-1	TRBV5-1	14	TGCGCCAGCAGCCCAGACTCTATGAACACTGAAGCTTTCTTT	CASSPDSMNTEAFF
TRBD2	-	TRBJ2-1	TRBV5-4	16	TGTGCCAGCAGCTCACTAGCGGGAGAAATCTACAATGAGCAGTTCTTC	CASSSLAGEIYNEQFF
-	-	TRBJ2-3	TRBV18	13	TGTGCCAGCTCACCACAAATAGCAGATACGCAGTATTTT	CASSPQIADTQYF
TRBD2	-	TRBJ2-1	TRBV7-3	16	TGTGCCAGCAGCTCTTGGGGGACTAGCGGGGGCAATGAGCAGTTCTTC	CASSSWGTSGGNEQFF
-	-	TRBJ1-5	TRBV6-1	15	TGTGCCAGCAGCCTTGCCGGATTGGAGAATCAGCCCCAGCATTTT	CASSLAGLENQPQHF
-	few	TRBJ1-5	TRBV6-6	13	TGTGCCAGCAGTTACCCGAGAGGAAAGCCCCAGCATTTT	CASSYPRGKPQHF
-	-	TRBJ2-7	TRBV30	11	TGTGCCTGGAGAACAACGGGCGAGCAGTACTTC	CAWRTTGEQYF
TRBD2	few	TRBJ2-1	TRBV11-1	15	TGTGCCAGCAGCCTCGGGAGGGGGGGCTACAATGAGCAGTTCTTC	CASSLGRGGYNEQFF
-	few	TRBJ1-2	TRBV11-3	11	TGTGCCAGCAGCTATTATTATGGCTACACCTTC	CASSYYYGYTF
-	-	TRBJ1-1	TRBV5-6	14	TGTGCCAGCAGCTTAAAGGAGATGAACACTGAAGCTTTCTTT	CASSLKEMNTEAFF
TRBD1	few	TRBJ2-7	TRBV5-4	15	TGTGCCAGCAGCTTGGCTGGGACAGGGGGCTTCGAGCAGTACTTC	CASSLAGTGGFEQYF
TRBD2	few	TRBJ2-5	TRBV6-5	13	TGTGCCAGCAGCGGGACTAGCCCTGAGACCCAGTACTTC	CASSGTSPETQYF
TRBD2	-	TRBJ2-7	TRBV9	16	TGTGCCAGCAGCGCCACAGCGGGAACCAGCTCCTACGAGCAGTACTTC	CASSATAGTSSYEQYF
TRBD1	few	TRBJ2-3	TRBV19	16	TGTGCCAGTAGTATAGGGGGGACAGCGAGCACAGATACGCAGTATTTT	CASSIGGTASTDTQYF
-	few	TRBJ1-6	TRBV7-6	15	TGTGCCAGCAGCGCTCAGGGATCGCTTAATTCACCCCTCCACTTT	CASSAQGSLNSPLHF
-	few	TRBJ1-2	TRBV9	14	TGTGCCAGCAGCGTGGGACAACTCAACTATGGCTACACCTTC	CASSVGQLNYGYTF
-	-	TRBJ2-1	TRBV11-2	15	TGTGCCAGCAGCTCCACTTTTAGGCGGGGTTATGAGCAGTTCTTC	CASSSTFRRGYEQFF
-	-	TRBJ1-1	TRBV2	12	TGTGCCAGCAGTTTTCCGGGAACTGAAGCTTTCTTT	CASSFPGTEAFF
TRBD1	few	TRBJ1-1	TRBV6-1	15	TGTGCCAGCAGTCTCTCCGGGACAGGGTACACTGAAGCTTTCTTT	CASSLSGTGYTEAFF
-	-	TRBJ1-2	TRBV28	16	TGTGCCAGCCGAGAACTAGGCGGCTCGGGAAACTATGGCTACACCTTC	CASRELGGSGNYGYTF
TRBD2	-	TRBJ2-1	TRBV9	15	TGTGCCAGCAGCGTTGGGACTAGCGCTTACAATGAGCAGTTCTTC	CASSVGTSAYNEQFF
-	-	TRBJ2-3	TRBV27	12	TGTGCCAGCAGTATCGGCACAGATACGCAGTATTTT	CASSIGTDTQYF
-	-	TRBJ1-5	TRBV27	12	TGTGCCAGCAGTTTCCCCGGTCAGCCCCAGCATTTT	CASSFPGQPQHF
-	-	TRBJ2-1	TRBV13	12	TGTGCCAGCAGTTCTCCCTACAATGAGCAGTTCTTC	CASSSPYNEQFF
TRBD2	few	TRBJ2-3	TRBV6-4	15	TGTGCCAGCAGTGCTAGCGGGGGGCCCACAGATACGCAGTATTTT	CASSASGGPTDTQYF
TRBD1	-	TRBJ1-6	TRBV16	12	TGTGCCAGCAGCCAATCTTACGGACAGGGTAACTTT	CASSQSYGQGNF
-	once	TRBJ1-5	TRBV15	15	TGTGCCACCAGCAGAGATTTGGGAGGGAATCAGCCCCAGCATTTT	CATSRDLGGNQPQHF
-	few	TRBJ2-1	TRBV6-1	17	TGTGCCAGCAGTGAGTACGCACGGGGGTCGCTGAACAATGAGCAGTTCTTC	CASSEYARGSLNNEQFF
TRBD1	few	TRBJ2-1	TRBV6-4	15	TGTGCCAGCAGTGACTCAGGGGGCTCTGGGGATGAGCAGTTCTTC	CASSDSGGSGDEQFF
TRBD2	few	TRBJ2-1	TRBV9	15	TGTGCCAGCAGCGTAAGCAGCGGGGGGTTCAATGAGCAGTTCTTC	CASSVSSGGFNEQFF